This T cell receptor (beta chain) was retrieved from a study of cytomegalovirus exposure and HLA in healthy donors (dated 2017 in TCRdb). General notes on the study: According to an earlier analysis of 587 of the donors, roughly 180 million T cells yielded 120 million or so unique TCR beta sequences and around 280 Gb of sequence data. A later analysis re-examined previously published TCR beta repertoires from 610 or so donors and added high-resolution HLA genotyping to investigate patterns of TCR occurrence. The study aimed to test whether signatures of past pathogen exposure could be identified by cataloging public T cell receptors. The later analysis used no new phenotypic data to find candidate immune exposures, relying instead on TCR beta sequences and their occurrence across donors. Genome-wide SNP genotypes for about 55% of the roughly 670 donors were used in a later genetic analysis, which treated that subset as a discovery cohort. Approximately 310 gigabases of sequencing data and 78 million or so unique TCR sequences were included in an early release covering roughly 600 HLA-typed donors. To decide whether each TCR beta V gene segment behaved as functional or pseudogenic, an earlier analysis of some 600 of the donors relied on high-throughput TCR beta sequencing. Donor age, sex, ethnicity and CMV serostatus were compiled alongside the repertoire data. Of the 300 to 450 genotyped donors, over 70% fell in the genetic ancestry cluster associated with self-reported Caucasian donors. The study used immunosequencing to profile the T cell repertoires of approximately 640 subjects and linked those repertoires to cytomegalovirus serostatus. Because of strong linkage in the cohort, roughly five DR-DQ haplotypes were treated as single units for association and clustering. A separate validation cohort of over 95 different subjects was used in addition to the 666-subject first cohort. HLA typing included class I and class II loci at four-digit resolution. All discovery cohort repertoires had been generated on a single sequencing platform. Among 300 to 500 genotyped donors of the cohort, an average of around 250,000 unique TCR beta nucleotide sequences was sequenced per donor, of which about 18% were non-productive. The number of donors typed differed by locus, with roughly 629-640 for A, B, C, DRB1 and DQB1, roughly 520 for DQA1, under 610 for DPA1, and around 460 for DPB1. High-throughput TCR immunosequencing, statistical association of individual TCRs with disease status, and machine learning were combined to predict cytomegalovirus infection status. Overall results and qualifications from the work: Correlated functional status among segregating V segments might be attributable to linkage disequilibrium, but an unknown experimental factor could not be ruled out. Some IMGT-functional V segments, including TRBV6-2 and TRBV6-3, could not be distinguished by the 87-base-pair reads and were therefore excluded. Most TCR sequences were seen in very few donors, while some public TCRs were found in many individuals. Because some donors lacked HLA typing at each locus, the association tests relied only on the typed subset. In vitro tests confirmed that a few of the cytomegalovirus-associated TCR beta chains recognize cytomegalovirus antigens. In a later analysis, several top co-occurrence clusters were reported to appear linked to parvovirus B19, influenza, CMV and Epstein-Barr virus. Roughly uniform sequencing depth across donors was assumed in presence/absence analyses, although this assumption may not hold. Strong co-occurrence of HLA alleles, especially DR and DQ, made assigning TCR associations to individual alleles difficult. Compared with equally common non-associated chains, HLA-associated TCR beta chains in a later analysis were more clonally expanded and had lower generation probabilities. Broadly in line with IMGT annotations, most TCR beta V segments showed up in productive rearrangements about 87% or about 30% of the time in an earlier analysis of 450 to 600 of the donors. V-gene and J-gene trimming of TCR beta chains was associated with a missense DCLRE1C variant in a later genetic analysis, and the association was replicated in an independent cohort. The authors suggested that the approach could potentially be generalized to other disease states and immunological phenotypes. In a later analysis, 15,000 to 20,000 TCR beta sequences were associated with specific HLA alleles at a false discovery rate of 0.05. This cohort had only TCR beta chains sequenced, and the lack of alpha or paired-chain data limited which features could be detected. The classifier was reported to diagnose cytomegalovirus status with high specificity and sensitivity in both the original cohort and the validation cohort. A later analysis found that most CMV-associated TCR beta chains appeared HLA-restricted, with HLA associations seemingly driven largely by CMV exposure. Immune exposure information for the cohort was limited to CMV serostatus. A further reported finding was that TCR beta sequences accurately predicted the HLA-A and HLA-B alleles for most subjects in the first cohort. Over 15 rarely observed V segments, including chromosome 9 orphons, were excluded from the earlier analysis of approximately 500 of the donors because counts were too low. The study gave a list of 150 to 200 TCR beta chains associated with cytomegalovirus. A later analysis found that TCR association rates varied across HLA loci, with DRB1 alleles showing the most associated TCRs and HLA-C alleles the fewest. A cluster of highly shared sequence variants was judged likely to be a technical artifact of the sequencing pipeline. According to a later genetic analysis, donors in an Asian-associated ancestry cluster had fewer N-insertions in productive TCRs than the approximately 700-donor mean.

The library was prepared using the immunoSEQ multiplex PCR assay. A mixture of 60 forward primers for TCR Vbeta segments and 13 reverse primers for TCR Jbeta segments was used in the multiplex PCR. A multiplex PCR assay on genomic DNA amplified the CDR3 region of rearranged TCR beta genes. The Illumina HiSeq System was used to sequence the amplified TCR beta libraries as 87-base-pair reads. The paper's processing steps were these. Across the 666 repertoires, a later analysis counted 75 million to 90 million unique TCR beta chains, 9.5 million to 13 million of which were shared by at least two donors. To remove PCR and sequencing errors, raw reads were error-corrected and collapsed into unique sequences using a nearest-neighbor algorithm that merged closely related sequences. V, D and J gene segments were assigned by aligning CDR3 sequences to IMGT reference sequences. For a sequence to be retained, at least a six-nucleotide match to both a V gene segment and a J gene segment was required. Rearrangements were classified as productive when the CDR3 lacked stop codons and remained in frame with V and J, and all other rearrangements were classified as non-productive. CDR3 was defined according to IMGT convention as the region running from the second conserved V-encoded cysteine to the conserved J-encoded phenylalanine. In an earlier analysis of 550 to 650 of the donors, sequences lacking an unambiguous match to a single V gene segment were excluded. In an earlier analysis of 450 to 750 of the donors, a V segment was called functional when productive rearrangements were above 56.7%, and segregating when the standard deviation between donors exceeded 5%. A statistical classification framework was developed to diagnose cytomegalovirus status using the catalog of TCR beta chain sequences. V and J gene assignment, in a later analysis, came from comparing TCR nucleotide sequences with IMGT/GENE-DB human TR gene sequences. In a later analysis, CDR3 sequences and most-parsimonious VDJ recombination scenarios were assigned using the TCRdist pipeline. A later analysis defined each TCR beta chain by its CDR3 amino acid sequence plus V-gene family, and excluded reads lacking a unique V-gene family. To address suspected cross-contamination and a sequencing artifact, a later analysis removed some 620 highly shared, low-generation-probability nucleotide sequences. In a later analysis, a clonal expansion index for each public chain was calculated from normalized within-repertoire ranks of inferred template counts. In a later analysis, generation probabilities were computed using a VDJ recombination model fitted to out-of-frame rearrangements, and the results were checked against IGoR. In a later analysis, hypergeometric tests were used to score TCR-TCR, TCR-HLA and TCR-CMV co-occurrence, with a repertoire-size bias correction applied to TCR pairs. In a later analysis, false discovery rates were estimated by permuting HLA or CMV assignments 20 times. A later analysis grouped co-occurring TCRs with DBSCAN, adding TCRdist sequence similarity when clustering within HLA-allele-positive subsets. Co-occurrence clustering excluded repertoires with fewer than 30,000 or more than 120,000 public chains, plus five with anomalous nucleotide sharing. What TCRdb holds here is the immuneACCESS table cut down to in-frame rearrangements. Part of the clones is not present; checked against another copy, under half of the missing clones reflect an unresolved V gene, and the others are unexplained. That table supplies the V and J calls and clone size; D and trimming were determined from the DNA. This sample has roughly 150,000 clones in its table, and 73% of those were observed once. The top ten clones comprise 1.5% to 2% of the sample.

The cohort comprised some 680 healthy bone marrow donors. At the time of sampling, every cohort member was nominally healthy, though immune exposures that went unrecorded were likely present. The donor tested CMV seronegative, placing the donor among the 350 or so seronegative members of the cohort. A peripheral blood sample was provided by each donor, and peripheral blood mononuclear cells were used for TCR beta sequencing. The Qiagen DNeasy Blood Extraction Kit was used to extract genomic DNA from the blood cell samples. Comments on this clone: The antigen this receptor binds is unknown. No much larger clone exists at a distance of one base, and base qualities are not known.

The CDR3 has 14 amino acids, counting the end cysteine and phenylalanine. The DNA shown is the 42-base CDR3, in frame from base 1. V and J lose 1 base and 0 bases, and a span of 4 bases separates them. CDR1 and CDR2, per the germline V gene, are LGHNA and YNFKEQ. The sequenced sample was PBMCs. The TCR originated in a young woman in good health and CMV-seronegative. Recombination joined TRBV4-2 with TRBJ1-5; the D gene assignment is ambiguous. The DNA reads as follows: TGTGCCAGCAGCCAAGGAGTTAGCAATCAGCCCCAGCATTTT. The translation is CASSQGVSNQPQHF.